This T cell receptor (beta chain) is drawn from a study of blood T cell repertoires in COVID-19 (TCRdb year 2020). At the level of the whole study: Collaborator samples came from the United States, Italy and Spain and covered acute and convalescent phases of COVID-19. The prospective study material was composed of cDNA or gDNA derived from T cells, B-cell-depleted T cells, or PBMCs. The dataset comprised deeply sampled blood TCRbeta repertoires from subjects exposed to, actively infected with, or recovered from COVID-19. The repertoires were made available in a free public database intended to serve as a resource for research on the immune response to SARS-CoV-2. The samples were drawn from the first 160 participants of the ongoing ImmuneRACE study and from 1,254 subjects provided by 6 global collaborators. The sample metadata nearly always contained a de-identified subject ID, COVID-19 status, age in years and sex. Where available, HLA class I and class II types were taken from metadata supplied by the sample provider and were not determined by assay-based typing. What the work shows at the level of the full study, not this receptor alone: How much clinical and demographic metadata was included differed by source and by participant, and the metadata was provided uncurated.

In this sample, this clone turned up once. Its antigen is currently not known. Base quality data are lacking; no much larger clone is found one base away. The immunoSEQ Assay, a bias-controlled multiplex PCR, was used to amplify TCRbeta CDR3 regions from genomic DNA. The authors' pipeline ran thus. Nucleated cell counts per sample were estimated from amplification of reference gene primers within the assay. Sequence reads were collapsed and filtered to measure the absolute abundance of every unique TCRbeta CDR3 rearrangement. Productive Simpson clonality was computed per sample as the square root of Simpson's diversity index over productive rearrangements. TCRdb stores this immuneACCESS table with in-frame sequences only. Part of the clones is absent; in the studies checked, under half of the shortfall reflects unresolved V genes, and no reason is known for the rest. V, J and clone size derive from that table, while D and trimming were established from the DNA sequence. The sample includes 150,000 or so clones, with 80% to 90% observed a single time. Clones ranked in the top ten supply approximately 6.2% of the sample.

V sheds 2 bases and J sheds 11 bases, leaving 15 bases between their ends. Including cysteine and phenylalanine, the CDR3 has 13 amino acids. Only the CDR3 part of the read is kept: 39 bases, read in frame from the first base. CDR1 MDHEN and CDR2 SYDVKM are derived from the germline V gene. The collaborating institutions used their own protocols to collect whole blood in K2EDTA tubes. For TCRbeta analysis, collaborators shipped samples as frozen whole blood, isolated PBMCs, or DNA extracted from either of those sample types. The clonotype originates from a man older than 75 with acute or convalescent COVID-19. The sample consisted of peripheral blood. The sequence joins TRBV28 to TRBJ1-2, and TRBD1 may be the D gene, going by 5 matching bases. The DNA reads TGTGCCAGCAGTTTAGTAGCCACGGGGGGGTACACCTTC. This translates into CASSLVATGGYTF.